This T cell receptor beta chain is from a study of T cells in Graves' hyperthyroidism and ophthalmopathy. This clonotype has only a few counts. What it recognizes is unknown. V was cut by 0 bases and J by 1 base, with 4 bases left in between. The CDR3 consists of 13 residues. In germline, CDR1 is LGHNA, CDR2 YNFKEQ. Findings and caveats of the study: Among thyroid clonotypes expanded above 0.001, most also appeared in blood. Ophthalmopathy was distinguished from stable hyperthyroidism by 13 V-J signatures.

Amplified regions were TCR beta CDR3 sequences from RNA transcripts. Using the HTBI primer set, a first-round RT-PCR was run on the TCR CDR3. TCRdb fed the multiplex PCR reads into MiXCR, producing one record per CDR3 protein. Here the sample spans 500,000 to 650,000 distinct CDR3 sequences, 15% to 20% being singletons. The clonotype was recovered from a man aged 35 to 55 with Graves' ophthalmopathy. The sequenced sample consisted of blood. The chain joins TRBV4-2 to TRBJ2-7; no clear D. CDR3 in DNA: TGTGCCAGCAGCCAAGATGTATCCTACGAGCAGTACTTC. It codes for CASSQDVSYEQYF.